A selection of T cell receptor beta chains follows, all from one sample in a study of CD8 T cells in Susac syndrome. TCRdb reanalysed the immunoSEQ multiplex PCR reads using MiXCR and keeps one entry per CDR3 protein. The sample has about 250,000 distinct CDR3 sequences, just over 90% seen once. Sequenced material: CD4+ T cells from PBMCs. The receptors were gathered from a human donor with multiple sclerosis. The CDR3 runs from the conserved cysteine through the conserved F or W. A D gene is named only where the DNA matches it firmly. Not all rows give a size; the values are once, few, many and, for expanded clones, a class.

TRBJ2-3	TRBD2	-	TRBV6-5	CAQTTQRESDTQYF	TGTGCCCAAACGACCCAGCGGGAATCAGATACGCAGTATTTT
TRBJ2-5	-	-	TRBV5-4	CASSLEGQQETQYF	TGTGCCAGCAGCTTGGAGGGACAACAAGAGACCCAGTACTTC
TRBJ1-6	-	-	TRBV5-6	CASSLSIEASPLHF	TGTGCCAGCAGCTTATCCATTGAGGCTTCACCCCTCCACTTT
TRBJ2-3	-	once	TRBV27	CASSHRRADTQYF	TGTGCCAGCAGTCACCGGAGGGCAGATACGCAGTATTTT
TRBJ1-4	-	-	TRBV5-1	CASSLTGLGEEKLFF	TGCGCCAGCAGCTTGACCGGCCTAGGAGAGGAAAAACTGTTTTTT
TRBJ1-3	-	-	TRBV28	CASSFSGQFSGNTIYF	TGTGCCAGCAGTTTCTCAGGGCAGTTCTCTGGAAACACCATATATTTT
TRBJ1-5	-	once	TRBV7-2	CASSSDVPNQPQHF	TGTGCCAGCAGCTCGGACGTCCCCAATCAGCCCCAGCATTTT
TRBJ1-6	-	-	TRBV7-2	CASSLARTESLHF	TGTGCCAGCAGCTTAGCGCGAACTGAGTCCCTCCACTTT
TRBJ1-2	-	-	TRBV7-9	CASSIEGGYGYTF	TGTGCCAGCAGCATCGAGGGGGGGTACGGCTACACCTTC
TRBJ1-1	TRBD1	-	TRBV19	CASSLQGPLTEAFF	TGTGCCAGTAGCCTACAGGGGCCCCTCACTGAAGCTTTCTTT
TRBJ1-1	TRBD1	-	TRBV6-5	CASRDGQGNTEAFF	TGTGCCAGCAGAGACGGACAGGGGAACACTGAAGCTTTCTTT
TRBJ1-5	TRBD1	once	TRBV10-3	CAISEGGSNQPQHF	TGTGCCATCAGTGAAGGGGGCAGCAATCAGCCCCAGCATTTT
TRBJ1-2	-	-	TRBV12-3/TRBV12-4	CASSFRTNYGYTF	TGTGCCAGCAGTTTCAGGACAAACTATGGCTACACCTTC
TRBJ2-5	-	-	TRBV7-8	CASSLLRLQETQYF	TGTGCCAGCAGCTTACTCAGGTTACAAGAGACCCAGTACTTC
TRBJ2-3	TRBD2	-	TRBV11-2	CASSQGLAGGQVTQYF	TGTGCCAGCAGCCAAGGACTAGCGGGGGGGCAGGTTACGCAGTATTTT
TRBJ2-5	TRBD2	-	TRBV27	CASSPRTSGRYQETQYF	TGTGCCAGCAGTCCCAGGACTAGCGGAAGGTACCAAGAGACCCAGTACTTC
TRBJ2-5	TRBD2	once	TRBV24-1	CATSDAGTSGSMKTQYF	TGTGCCACCAGTGACGCCGGGACTAGCGGGAGCATGAAGACCCAGTACTTC
TRBJ2-1	TRBD1	-	TRBV11-1	CASSPSNPGQGVLSSYNEQFF	TGTGCCAGCAGCCCTAGTAATCCGGGACAGGGTGTTTTAAGCTCCTACAATGAGCAGTTCTTC
TRBJ2-2	-	-	TRBV5-1	CASSKTGSSNTGELFF	TGCGCCAGCAGCAAGACCGGGAGCTCAAACACCGGGGAGCTGTTTTTT
TRBJ1-1	-	-	TRBV5-1	CASSSTGMNTEAFF	TGCGCCAGCAGCTCGACAGGCATGAACACTGAAGCTTTCTTT
TRBJ2-1	TRBD2	-	TRBV7-9	CATSGLAGRDEQFF	TGTGCCACCTCCGGACTAGCGGGGAGAGATGAGCAGTTCTTC
TRBJ2-3	-	-	TRBV6-5	CASSYSEGWDTQYF	TGTGCCAGCAGTTACTCCGAAGGGTGGGATACGCAGTATTTT
TRBJ2-1	-	once	TRBV20-1	CSARRGSSYNEQFF	TGCAGTGCCCGTCGCGGAAGCTCCTACAATGAGCAGTTCTTC
TRBJ2-7	-	-	TRBV28	CASSLLGFYEQYF	TGTGCCAGCAGTTTGTTGGGCTTCTACGAGCAGTACTTC
TRBJ1-4	TRBD1	once	TRBV12-5	CASGLVLGTGREKLFF	TGTGCTAGTGGTTTGGTACTTGGGACAGGCCGTGAAAAACTGTTTTTT
TRBJ2-3	-	-	TRBV5-6	CASSSRREQYF	TGTGCCAGCAGCTCTCGGAGGGAGCAGTATTTT
TRBJ1-1	-	-	TRBV5-1	CASSIGGTNTEAFF	TGCGCCAGCAGCATTGGAGGCACGAACACTGAAGCTTTCTTT
TRBJ1-2	-	-	TRBV28	CASSLVVPNYGYTF	TGTGCCAGCAGCCTAGTTGTCCCTAACTATGGCTACACCTTC
TRBJ1-1	-	-	TRBV2	CASSENNLEAFF	TGTGCCAGCAGTGAAAATAACCTTGAAGCTTTCTTT
TRBJ2-1	-	once	TRBV24-1	CATSGGLNEQFF	TGTGCCACCAGTGGGGGACTGAATGAGCAGTTCTTC
TRBJ1-2	-	-	TRBV5-1	CASSTVDGTGYGYTF	TGCGCCAGCAGCACCGTCGACGGGACCGGCTATGGCTACACCTTC
TRBJ1-1	-	-	TRBV18	CASSPRGDSNTEAFF	TGTGCCAGCTCACCACGGGGGGACTCGAACACTGAAGCTTTCTTT
TRBJ1-5	-	few	TRBV29-1	CSIAGVNQPQHF	TGCAGTATTGCGGGGGTCAATCAGCCCCAGCATTTT
TRBJ2-5	TRBD1	-	TRBV25-1	CASSGDHRGSETQYF	TGTGCCAGCAGTGGGGATCACAGGGGATCGGAGACCCAGTACTTC